Listed below are T cell receptor beta chains from one sample, sequenced in a study of beta chain features in type 1 diabetes. Method: immunoSEQ multiplex PCR; TCRdb's copy keeps in-frame clones and lacks some. The table has about 700,000 clones, around an eighth seen once. Sequencing was done on a sample of naive CD4+ T cells from blood. Source of these receptors: a man aged 18-30 years with type 1 diabetes. CDR3s include the opening cysteine and the closing phenylalanine or tryptophan. A D gene is named only where the DNA matches it firmly. Rows may omit the clone size; those that give it use once, few, many or a size class.

v_call	j_call	d_call	clone_size	cdr3_aa	cdr3_nt
TRBV20-1	TRBJ2-7	NA	NA	CSAVALATQYF	TGCAGTGCAGTTGCCCTAGCCACGCAGTACTTC
TRBV7-8	TRBJ2-5	TRBD1	NA	CASSQTRTGPQETQYF	TGTGCCAGCAGCCAAACCAGGACAGGTCCCCAAGAGACCCAGTACTTC
TRBV13	TRBJ1-5	TRBD1	few	CASSLGQGSNQPQHF	TGTGCCAGCAGCCTGGGACAGGGGAGCAATCAGCCCCAGCATTTT
TRBV9	TRBJ2-3	NA	NA	CASSVDKGPTDTQYF	TGTGCCAGCAGCGTAGATAAAGGACCCACAGATACGCAGTATTTT
TRBV18	TRBJ2-3	TRBD2	NA	CASSPQTSGYSDTQYF	TGTGCCAGCTCACCACAGACTAGCGGATACTCAGATACGCAGTATTTT
TRBV18	TRBJ1-2	TRBD1	NA	CASSPPITGGEPYGYTF	TGTGCCAGCTCACCACCCATAACAGGGGGCGAACCCTATGGCTACACCTTC
TRBV30	TRBJ2-7	TRBD1	NA	CAWVGQNYEQYF	TGTGCCTGGGTGGGACAGAACTACGAGCAGTACTTC
TRBV4-1	TRBJ2-2	TRBD1	NA	CASSRLGTANTGELFF	TGCGCCAGCAGCCGCCTCGGGACAGCGAACACCGGGGAGCTGTTTTTT
TRBV12-5	TRBJ2-5	NA	NA	CASAPGHRETQYF	TGTGCTAGTGCCCCGGGACATCGGGAGACCCAGTACTTC
TRBV25-1	TRBJ1-1	NA	few	CASSEFPFGVNTEAFF	TGTGCCAGCAGTGAATTTCCCTTTGGGGTGAACACTGAAGCTTTCTTT
TRBV5-1	TRBJ1-6	TRBD1	NA	CASSYTGQAGPYSPLHF	TGCGCCAGCAGCTATACTGGACAGGCCGGTCCTTATTCACCCCTCCACTTT